A selection of T cell receptor beta chains follows, all from one sample in a study of CD8 T cells in Susac syndrome. In TCRdb, the immunoSEQ multiplex PCR reads were re-called with MiXCR into one record per CDR3 protein. In the table there are hundreds of thousands of distinct CDR3 sequences, about 93% of which are singletons. The sample taken for sequencing was CD4+ T cells from PBMCs. These receptors all come from a human donor with multiple sclerosis. Each CDR3 is given with its conserved first and last residue. The D gene is left open where the match is weak. Rows give clone size only sometimes, using once, few, many, or a class for an expanded clone.

>TRBJ1-4|.|.|TRBV18
CASSPPGRPSYEKLFF
TGTGCCAGCTCACCACCAGGGAGGCCTTCGTACGAAAAACTGTTTTTT
>TRBJ2-1|.|TRBD1|TRBV7-9
CASSLGQGDHNEQFF
TGTGCCAGCAGCCTCGGACAGGGGGACCACAATGAGCAGTTCTTC
>TRBJ2-1|.|.|TRBV29-1
CSVVRQEQFF
TGCAGCGTTGTTCGTCAGGAGCAGTTCTTC
>TRBJ2-2|.|.|TRBV5-6
CASSVSGTHTGELFF
TGTGCCAGCAGCGTTTCCGGGACTCACACCGGGGAGCTGTTTTTT
>TRBJ2-7|.|TRBD1|TRBV5-6
CASSFGDRSSYEQYF
TGTGCCAGCAGCTTTGGGGACAGGAGCTCCTACGAGCAGTACTTC
>TRBJ1-1|.|.|TRBV3-1
CASSQAGRGRAEAFF
TGTGCCAGCAGCCAAGCCGGCCGAGGAAGGGCTGAAGCTTTCTTT
>TRBJ1-4|.|TRBD1|TRBV5-6
CASSRGQGATNEKLFF
TGTGCCAGCAGCCGCGGACAGGGTGCAACTAATGAAAAACTGTTTTTT
>TRBJ2-1|once|.|TRBV5-1
CASSPADSYNEQFF
TGCGCCAGCAGCCCCGCGGACAGCTACAATGAGCAGTTCTTC
>TRBJ1-1|.|TRBD1|TRBV14
CASSFRDRGSSTEAFF
TGTGCCAGCAGCTTCCGGGACAGGGGGTCGAGCACTGAAGCTTTCTTT
>TRBJ2-2|.|TRBD2|TRBV4-1
CASSQDPSGTNTGELFF
TGCGCCAGCAGCCAAGATCCCAGCGGGACGAACACCGGGGAGCTGTTTTTT
>TRBJ1-1|.|.|TRBV5-1
CASRPAGENTEAFF
TGCGCCAGCAGGCCGGCGGGTGAGAACACTGAAGCTTTCTTT
>TRBJ1-6|.|.|TRBV6-2/TRBV6-3
CASSYGHYNSPLHF
TGTGCCAGCAGTTATGGACATTATAATTCACCCCTCCACTTT
>TRBJ2-1|.|.|TRBV6-2/TRBV6-3
CASTQPNSEQFF
TGTGCCAGCACTCAACCCAATAGTGAGCAGTTCTTC
>TRBJ1-1|.|.|TRBV6-1
CASRLRVGNTEAFF
TGTGCCAGCAGACTCAGGGTGGGGAACACTGAAGCTTTCTTT
>TRBJ1-1|once|.|TRBV29-1
CSVALGGNTEAFF
TGCAGCGTGGCCTTGGGGGGGAACACTGAAGCTTTCTTT
>TRBJ2-3|.|TRBD2|TRBV20-1
CSASTSGKDTQYF
TGCAGTGCTAGTACTAGCGGGAAGGATACGCAGTATTTT
>TRBJ1-1|.|.|TRBV6-6
CASSYGGRQNTEAFF
TGTGCCAGCAGTTACGGCGGCCGGCAGAACACTGAAGCTTTCTTT
>TRBJ2-2|.|.|TRBV25-1
CASSESPGELFF
TGTGCCAGCAGTGAATCTCCCGGGGAGCTGTTTTTT
>TRBJ2-1|.|.|TRBV23-1
CASSQARGGETGVLPRFNEQFF
TGCGCCAGCAGTCAAGCCAGGGGGGGTGAGACAGGGGTCCTCCCACGTTTCAATGAGCAGTTCTTC